Listed below are T cell receptor beta chains from one sample, sequenced in a study of blood T cell repertoires in COVID-19. TCRdb keeps only in-frame clones here, not all; method: immunoSEQ multiplex PCR. The sample lists about 320,000 clones, about 86% occurring once. Material for sequencing was peripheral blood. These receptors were collected from a woman aged 50 to 65 with acute or convalescent COVID-19. The CDR3 runs from the conserved cysteine through the conserved F or W. The order of the fields is D gene, clone size, J gene, V gene, CDR3 DNA, CDR3 protein. D genes are given only for firm matches. Rows may omit the clone size; those that give it use once, few, many or a size class.

D gene: TRBD1; clone size: .; J gene: TRBJ2-2; V gene: TRBV5-4; CDR3 DNA: TGTGCCAGCAGCTGGACAGGATGGGGGGAGCTGTTTTTT; CDR3 protein: CASSWTGWGELFF
D gene: TRBD1; clone size: .; J gene: TRBJ2-2; V gene: TRBV3-1/TRBV3-2; CDR3 DNA: TGTGCCAGCAGCCTCGACAGGGATGGCGCCGGGGAGCTGTTTTTT; CDR3 protein: CASSLDRDGAGELFF
D gene: .; clone size: many; J gene: TRBJ1-1; V gene: TRBV30; CDR3 DNA: TGTGCCTGTGACAGGCCGAACACTGAAGCTTTCTTT; CDR3 protein: CACDRPNTEAFF
D gene: .; clone size: .; J gene: TRBJ2-1; V gene: TRBV7-3; CDR3 DNA: TGTGCCAGCAGCTTAACGACGGGAGTGTACAATGAGCAGTTCTTC; CDR3 protein: CASSLTTGVYNEQFF
D gene: TRBD2; clone size: .; J gene: TRBJ2-5; V gene: TRBV11-2; CDR3 DNA: TGTGCCAGCGGACGGACTAGCCCCCAAGAGACCCAGTACTTC; CDR3 protein: CASGRTSPQETQYF
D gene: .; clone size: .; J gene: TRBJ2-5; V gene: TRBV7-2; CDR3 DNA: TGTGCCAGCAGCCCTAGGTCGGGCCAAGAGACCCAGTACTTC; CDR3 protein: CASSPRSGQETQYF
D gene: .; clone size: .; J gene: TRBJ2-2; V gene: TRBV4-1; CDR3 DNA: TGCGCCAGCAGCCAAGGCGGTGCGAACACCGGGGAGCTGTTTTTT; CDR3 protein: CASSQGGANTGELFF
D gene: .; clone size: .; J gene: TRBJ2-5; V gene: TRBV14; CDR3 DNA: TGTGCCAGCAGCCCCGACAAAGAGACCCAGTACTTC; CDR3 protein: CASSPDKETQYF
D gene: TRBD2; clone size: .; J gene: TRBJ2-2; V gene: TRBV5-1; CDR3 DNA: TGCGCCAGCAGCTTGGAACTAGCGGGGACCGGGGAGCTGTTTTTT; CDR3 protein: CASSLELAGTGELFF
D gene: TRBD1; clone size: .; J gene: TRBJ1-2; V gene: TRBV5-4; CDR3 DNA: TGTGCCAGCAGCCTGGTACTCCCGGGACAGGGGGGCTATGGCTACACCTTC; CDR3 protein: CASSLVLPGQGGYGYTF
D gene: .; clone size: .; J gene: TRBJ1-4; V gene: TRBV5-7; CDR3 DNA: TGTGCCAGCAGCTTGGCTTGTTTCGGGGATGAAAAACTGTTTTTT; CDR3 protein: CASSLACFGDEKLFF
D gene: .; clone size: .; J gene: TRBJ2-1; V gene: TRBV5-6; CDR3 DNA: TGTGCCAGCAGCCTATTCGCGCTATACAATGAGCAGTTCTTC; CDR3 protein: CASSLFALYNEQFF
D gene: TRBD2; clone size: .; J gene: TRBJ2-5; V gene: TRBV2; CDR3 DNA: TGTGCCAGCATGAGCGGGAGAGGGCAAGAGACCCAGTACTTC; CDR3 protein: CASMSGRGQETQYF
D gene: .; clone size: .; J gene: TRBJ1-1; V gene: TRBV7-2; CDR3 DNA: TGTGCCAGCAGCGCGAACTCGGGAGGCACTGAAGCTTTCTTT; CDR3 protein: CASSANSGGTEAFF
D gene: TRBD1; clone size: .; J gene: TRBJ2-3; V gene: TRBV29-1; CDR3 DNA: TGCAGCGGGGCAGGGGGAAGCACAGATACGCAGTATTTT; CDR3 protein: CSGAGGSTDTQYF
D gene: .; clone size: few; J gene: TRBJ1-2; V gene: TRBV6-1; CDR3 DNA: TGTGCCAGCAGTGAAGCGGACAGTTACTATGGCTACACCTTC; CDR3 protein: CASSEADSYYGYTF
D gene: .; clone size: few; J gene: TRBJ2-2; V gene: TRBV2; CDR3 DNA: TGTGCCAGCACCCAGTACCCCGGGGAGCTGTTTTTT; CDR3 protein: CASTQYPGELFF
D gene: TRBD1; clone size: many; J gene: TRBJ1-2; V gene: TRBV30; CDR3 DNA: TGTGCCTGGAGTGAAGACAGGGGAAGTGGCTACACCTTC; CDR3 protein: CAWSEDRGSGYTF
D gene: TRBD2; clone size: .; J gene: TRBJ2-3; V gene: TRBV9; CDR3 DNA: TGTGCCAGCAGCCCGCCGGGTCTAGCGGGCACAGATACGCAGTATTTT; CDR3 protein: CASSPPGLAGTDTQYF
D gene: TRBD1; clone size: .; J gene: TRBJ2-6; V gene: TRBV6-2/TRBV6-3; CDR3 DNA: TGTGCCAGCAGCCCCGGGACAGGGTTGTCTGGGGCCAACGTCCTGACTTTC; CDR3 protein: CASSPGTGLSGANVLTF
D gene: TRBD1; clone size: .; J gene: TRBJ1-4; V gene: TRBV28; CDR3 DNA: TGTGCCAGCAGTCCGCCGGACAGGGCGAATGAAAAACTGTTTTTT; CDR3 protein: CASSPPDRANEKLFF
D gene: TRBD2; clone size: .; J gene: TRBJ2-7; V gene: TRBV2; CDR3 DNA: TGTGCCAGCAGCGCTAGCGGGAGTTCACTCGAGCAGTACTTC; CDR3 protein: CASSASGSSLEQYF
D gene: TRBD1; clone size: once; J gene: TRBJ1-1; V gene: TRBV5-5; CDR3 DNA: TGTGCCAGCAGCTTGGCCGGGACAGGGGGCGCCCGGACTGAAGCTTTCTTT; CDR3 protein: CASSLAGTGGARTEAFF
D gene: TRBD1; clone size: .; J gene: TRBJ1-5; V gene: TRBV11-2; CDR3 DNA: TGTGCCAGCAGCTTAGTAGGGGGGACAGACCAGCCCCAGCATTTT; CDR3 protein: CASSLVGGTDQPQHF
D gene: TRBD1; clone size: .; J gene: TRBJ1-1; V gene: TRBV6-1; CDR3 DNA: TGTGCCAGCAGTGACGCTTTTTCCGGGACAGGGAACACTGAAGCTTTCTTT; CDR3 protein: CASSDAFSGTGNTEAFF
D gene: TRBD1; clone size: .; J gene: TRBJ1-4; V gene: TRBV6-1; CDR3 DNA: TGTGCCAGCAGTGAACCCGGGACAGGGAATGAAAAACTGTTTTTT; CDR3 protein: CASSEPGTGNEKLFF
D gene: .; clone size: .; J gene: TRBJ1-1; V gene: TRBV19; CDR3 DNA: TGTGCCAGTAGTATAGCCCCCGGGATCCTGGGCACTGAAGCTTTCTTT; CDR3 protein: CASSIAPGILGTEAFF
D gene: .; clone size: .; J gene: TRBJ2-2; V gene: TRBV7-2; CDR3 DNA: TGTGCCAGCAGCTTAGGAGGGACGGGGGACGGGGAGCTGTTTTTT; CDR3 protein: CASSLGGTGDGELFF
D gene: .; clone size: .; J gene: TRBJ2-3; V gene: TRBV3-1/TRBV3-2; CDR3 DNA: TGTGCCAGCAGCCAACCCTCCTCGGGCACAGATACGCAGTATTTT; CDR3 protein: CASSQPSSGTDTQYF
D gene: TRBD1; clone size: .; J gene: TRBJ1-3; V gene: TRBV6-5; CDR3 DNA: TGTGCCAGCGGAAACAGGGGTTATGACACCATATATTTT; CDR3 protein: CASGNRGYDTIYF
D gene: .; clone size: .; J gene: TRBJ1-1; V gene: TRBV3-1/TRBV3-2; CDR3 DNA: TGTGCCAGCAGCCACCGAGGAGCCCGGAGGGCTTTCTTT; CDR3 protein: CASSHRGARRAFF
D gene: .; clone size: once; J gene: TRBJ2-3; V gene: TRBV7-3; CDR3 DNA: TGTGCCAGCAGCGCCCTGACTAGCACAGATACGCAGTATTTT; CDR3 protein: CASSALTSTDTQYF
D gene: .; clone size: .; J gene: TRBJ2-2; V gene: TRBV7-6; CDR3 DNA: TGTGCCAGCAGCTCCCGGAGGGATACCAACACCGGGGAGCTGTTTTTT; CDR3 protein: CASSSRRDTNTGELFF
D gene: .; clone size: .; J gene: TRBJ2-3; V gene: TRBV7-9; CDR3 DNA: TGTGCCAGCAGCTTTATAGCGGGGACAGTCACAGATACGCAGTATTTT; CDR3 protein: CASSFIAGTVTDTQYF
D gene: .; clone size: .; J gene: TRBJ2-1; V gene: TRBV5-1; CDR3 DNA: TGCGCCAGCAGCTTGGGGACAACGACCTACAATGAGCAGTTCTTC; CDR3 protein: CASSLGTTTYNEQFF
D gene: TRBD1; clone size: .; J gene: TRBJ2-2; V gene: TRBV5-1; CDR3 DNA: TGCGCCAGCAGCTCTCCGGGACAGGGGCACGGGGAGCTGTTTTTT; CDR3 protein: CASSSPGQGHGELFF
D gene: TRBD2; clone size: .; J gene: TRBJ2-2; V gene: TRBV24-1; CDR3 DNA: TGTGCCACCAGGGAGACTAGCGGGGGTACCGGGGAGCTGTTTTTT; CDR3 protein: CATRETSGGTGELFF
D gene: TRBD1; clone size: .; J gene: TRBJ1-2; V gene: TRBV24-1; CDR3 DNA: TGTGCCACCAGTGTCGGGGACAGAGCCTATGGCTACACCTTC; CDR3 protein: CATSVGDRAYGYTF
D gene: .; clone size: .; J gene: TRBJ1-2; V gene: TRBV4-2; CDR3 DNA: TGTGCCAGCAGCCACGAGGGCCTCTATGGCTACACCTTC; CDR3 protein: CASSHEGLYGYTF
D gene: TRBD1; clone size: .; J gene: TRBJ1-2; V gene: TRBV7-9; CDR3 DNA: TGTGCCAGCACCTTGGGACAGGGGATTCGTCTTGACTATGGCTACACCTTC; CDR3 protein: CASTLGQGIRLDYGYTF
D gene: .; clone size: .; J gene: TRBJ2-1; V gene: TRBV18; CDR3 DNA: TGTGCCAGCTCACCGGGGGCCCAGCGGACGTCCTACAATGAGCAGTTCTTC; CDR3 protein: CASSPGAQRTSYNEQFF